The 15 T cell receptor beta chains presented below share a single source sample, sequenced in a study of identical twins. TCRdb re-called the 5' RACE reads through MiXCR, storing one row per CDR3 protein. The repertoire has about 660,000 distinct CDR3 sequences, 8.6% of them found once; the top ten carry 0.75% to 1%. The same data also contributed to another study, on yellow fever vaccine responses in identical twins.

The sequenced sample was PBMCs. The origin of the receptors is a woman aged 18 to 35 in good health.

In its sample, this clonotype was seen a few times. V usage is TRBV28 and J usage is TRBJ1-4; the match to TRBD1 covers 8 bases. Germline loops: CDR1 MDHEN, CDR2 SYDVKM. Trimming took 2 bases from V and 8 from J; bases not matched to a gene: 7. The CDR3 length is 15 residues. CDR3 sequence reads: CASSLPGTGGEKLFF. CDR3 sequence (DNA): TGTGCCAGCAGTTTACCTGGGACAGGAGGGGAAAAACTGTTTTTT.

This clonotype was observed many times. The rearrangement uses TRBV7-8 and TRBJ2-1; D may be TRBD1 (6 bases). V was shortened by 5 bases and J by 9 bases, with 14 bases between the two germline ends. The CDR3 extends over 13 amino acids. The germline V gene has CDR1 SGHVS and CDR2 FQNEAQ. CDR3 region: CASSPIGQFEQFF. CDR3 nucleotide sequence: TGTGCCAGCAGCCCTATAGGACAGTTTGAGCAGTTCTTC. The variable domain in full, with the rest retrieved from reference TRBV7-8 and TRBJ2-1, is GAGVSQSPRYKVAKRGQDVALRCDPISGHVSLFWYQQALGQGPEFLTYFQNEAQLDKSGLPSDRFFAERPEGSVSTLKIQRTQQEDSAVYLCASSPIGQFEQFFGPGTRLTVL.

The chain links TRBV6-2 or TRBV6-3 to TRBJ2-3; D is undetermined. Germline CDR1 MNHEY, CDR2 SVGEGT. The CDR3 is 15 residues long. V lost 2 bases and J lost 0, with 9 bases in between. CDR3 amino acids: CASSYPPPSTDTQYF. CDR3 nucleotides: TGTGCCAGCAGTTACCCGCCTCCAAGCACAGATACGCAGTATTTT.

The CDR3 is CASSQDNRASNQPQHF. The CDR3 coding sequence is TGCGCCAGCAGCCAAGATAATAGGGCTAGCAATCAGCCCCAGCATTTT. The V gene is TRBV4-3, the J gene TRBJ1-5; D is unresolved. This CDR3 has 16 amino acids. Germline assignment: CDR1 LGHNA and CDR2 YSLEER. Deletions cut 0 bases from V and 0 bases from J, with 9 bases between.

Note on this clonotype: A much larger clone lies one base from this, so it may be a read error. This chain joins TRBV9 and TRBJ1-2; D ambiguous. CDR3 length: 15 residues. The V gene's germline CDR1 is SGDLS and CDR2 YYNGEE. V lost 0 bases and J lost 0, with 9 bases in between. CDR3: CASSVAQAPNYGYTF. For the CDR3, the DNA is TGTGCCAGCAGCGTAGCGCAGGCGCCTAACTATGGCTACACCTTC.

This clonotype was seen a handful of times. The chain employs TRBV6-1 and TRBJ2-2, with no clear D. Germline-derived CDR1 and CDR2 are MNHNS and SASEGT. This CDR3 has 15 residues. The ends were cut back, 3 bases at V and 5 bases at J, with 13 bases in the middle. The CDR3 DNA reads TGTGCCAGCAGTGACTGGCGGTTGGGGACCGGGGAGCTGTTTTTT. It specifies CASSDWRLGTGELFF.

This clonotype was counted between two and nine times. V usage is TRBV28 and J usage is TRBJ1-4, with unresolved D. Per germline, CDR1 MDHEN and CDR2 SYDVKM. The CDR3 sequence is 13 residues long. With 10 bases removed from V and 4 bases from J, the gap between germline ends came to 13 bases. The CDR3, as DNA: TGTGCCACATCGGACCGCAATAATGAAAAACTGTTTTTT. Its protein product is CATSDRNNEKLFF.

This clonotype came up a few times. V usage is TRBV7-9 and J usage is TRBJ2-1; D ambiguous. This CDR3 has 11 amino acids. Trimming took off 2 bases at V and 10 bases at J, with 6 bases between the two ends. Germline V gene sequence: CDR1 SEHNR, CDR2 FQNEAQ (reference sequence). CDR3 residues: CASSLLEEQFF. In nucleotides, the CDR3 is TGTGCCAGCAGCTTACTGGAAGAGCAGTTCTTC.

This clonotype has more than one count but fewer than ten. The chain combines TRBV7-8 with TRBJ2-7, with 13 bases fitting TRBD2. The CDR3 covers 18 residues. Trimming took 5 bases from V and 2 from J; bases not matched to a gene: 12. Germline V gene sequence: CDR1 SGHVS, CDR2 FQNEAQ. The CDR3 sequence is CASSTYRVLAGGPYEQYF. The CDR3 bases are TGTGCCAGCAGCACCTACCGCGTACTAGCGGGGGGGCCCTACGAGCAGTACTTC.

This clonotype was seen only a few times. The gene calls are TRBV6-5 and TRBJ2-1, with D perhaps TRBD2 (6 bases). V dropped 0 bases and J dropped 5 bases, with 11 bases sitting between them. Per germline, CDR1 MNHEY and CDR2 SVGAGI. The length of the CDR3 is 15 residues. The CDR3 DNA reads TGTGCCAGCAGTTACTCCTTACGGGGGAACAATGAGCAGTTCTTC. It yields the protein CASSYSLRGNNEQFF.

This chain links TRBV24-1 with TRBJ2-1, with TRBD2 matching 10 bases. CDR1 and CDR2 from the germline V gene are KGHDR and SFDVKD. J gave up 6 bases and V 7 bases, and 8 bases lay outside the gene matches. The CDR3 extends over 15 amino acids. CDR3 DNA: TGTGCCACCAGAGGAGCGGGGGGGCCTAGCAATGAGCAGTTCTTC. Encoded protein: CATRGAGGPSNEQFF.

This clonotype has a count of ten or more. The chain joins TRBV29-1 to TRBJ2-2, with D perhaps matching TRBD1 (5 bases). This CDR3 has 15 residues. With 1 base removed from V and 8 bases from J, the gap between germline ends came to 17 bases. Looked up from germline, CDR1 is SQVTM and CDR2 is ANQGSEA. The CDR3 bases are TGCAGCGTTGAAGGGGGCGAGCTATCCACGGGGGAGCTGTTTTTT. It translates to CSVEGGELSTGELFF.

The V call is TRBV12-3 or TRBV12-4, the J call TRBJ2-5, with D uncertain. This CDR3 spans 13 amino acids. Trimming shortened V by 8 bases and J by 2 bases, and 12 bases separated the two germline ends. In DNA, the CDR3 is TGTGCCAGCCTTAGGCCGGCACAAGAGACCCAGTACTTC. The encoded protein is CASLRPAQETQYF.

This clonotype turned up a few times. The chain couples TRBV5-5 to TRBJ2-7; D is perhaps TRBD2 (7 bases). Per the germline V gene, CDR1 is SGHKS and CDR2 is YYEKEE (reference sequence). This CDR3 comprises 16 residues. V gave up 3 bases and J gave up 2 bases, with 18 bases separating them. The CDR3 DNA reads TGTGCCAGCAGCTCAATCCTCGGGGGGCCAACCTACGAGCAGTACTTC. It is translated as CASSSILGGPTYEQYF.

This clonotype was seen more than once but under ten times. This chain connects TRBV7-2 to TRBJ2-5; 8 positions match TRBD2. The CDR3 has 15 residues. Trimming took 5 bases from V and 9 from J; bases not matched to a gene: 14. Germline V lookup: CDR1 SGHTA, CDR2 FQGNSA. The CDR3 protein is CASSPRAGAGGAQYF. CDR3 in DNA: TGTGCCAGCAGCCCAAGGGCAGGGGCCGGGGGGGCCCAGTACTTC. Full variable domain (missing parts from reference TRBV7-2 and TRBJ2-5): GAGVSQSPSNKVTEKGKDVELRCDPISGHTALYWYRQSLGQGLEFLIYFQGNSAPDKSGLPSDRFSAERTGGSVSTLTIQRTQQEDSAVYLCASSPRAGAGGAQYFGPGTRLLVL.